These T cell receptor beta chains were read from a single sample in a study of Graves' ophthalmopathy and Graves' hyperthyroidism. MiXCR, run by TCRdb on the multiplex PCR reads, gives a single entry per CDR3 protein. There are 150,000 or so distinct CDR3 sequences in the sample; roughly two fifths occur only once, and 5.8% lies in the top ten. Sequenced: peripheral blood. These receptors came from a woman aged 40 to 49 with Graves' ophthalmopathy. Each CDR3 is given with its conserved first and last residue. A D gene is named only where the DNA matches it firmly. Clone size appears in some rows only: once, few, many, or a class for an expanded clone.

clone size | J gene | D gene | V gene | CDR3 protein | CDR3 DNA
many | TRBJ1-1 | TRBD1 | TRBV7-2 | CASSLVGGQGLEAFF | TGTGCCAGCAGCCTAGTCGGGGGACAGGGACTTGAAGCTTTCTTT
many | TRBJ1-1 | NA | TRBV9 | CASSAPRGNTEAFF | TGTGCCAGCAGCGCACCCAGGGGAAACACTGAAGCTTTCTTT
many | TRBJ2-2 | NA | TRBV28 | CASSSHMNTGELFF | TGTGCCAGCTCAAGCCACATGAACACCGGGGAGCTGTTTTTT
many | TRBJ1-1 | NA | TRBV28 | CASSLWRENWNTEAFF | TGTGCCAGCAGTTTATGGAGGGAGAATTGGAACACTGAAGCTTTCTTT
NA | TRBJ1-1 | NA | TRBV6-2/TRBV6-3 | CASSDGCTEAFF | TGTGCCAGCAGCGACGGGTGCACTGAAGCTTTCTTT
many | TRBJ1-1 | TRBD1 | TRBV5-1 | CASSGRQGAGNTEAFF | TGCGCCAGCAGCGGACGACAGGGCGCGGGGAACACTGAAGCTTTCTTT
NA | TRBJ2-7 | TRBD1 | TRBV6-2/TRBV6-3 | CASDREGAEQYF | TGTGCCAGCGACAGGGAAGGAGCCGAGCAGTACTTC
many | TRBJ2-4 | TRBD2 | TRBV6-2/TRBV6-3 | CASSHWTSGGKNIQYF | TGTGCCAGCAGTCACTGGACTAGCGGAGGAAAAAACATTCAGTACTTC
NA | TRBJ1-1 | NA | TRBV24-1 | CATSEETVNTEAFF | TGTGCCACCAGTGAAGAGACTGTGAACACTGAAGCTTTCTTT
NA | TRBJ2-7 | NA | TRBV18 | CASSPGLSSYEQYF | TGTGCCAGCTCACCTGGCCTATCATCCTACGAGCAGTACTTC
NA | TRBJ1-6 | NA | TRBV7-9 | CASSPSGETPLHF | TGTGCCAGCAGCCCGTCAGGAGAGACACCCCTCCACTTT
NA | TRBJ2-7 | NA | TRBV6-5 | CASSYSTVGSGEQYF | TGTGCCAGCAGTTACTCGACGGTCGGGTCAGGAGAGCAGTACTTC
NA | TRBJ2-7 | NA | TRBV27 | CASTPARGRGGSYEQYF | TGTGCCAGCACCCCCGCGAGGGGCAGGGGAGGGTCCTACGAGCAGTACTTC
many | TRBJ1-2 | TRBD1 | TRBV20-1 | CSAQDRETNYGYTF | TGCAGTGCCCAGGACAGGGAGACTAACTATGGCTACACCTTC
many | TRBJ2-7 | NA | TRBV7-2 | CASSLWTLYEQYF | TGTGCCAGCAGCTTATGGACACTCTACGAGCAGTACTTC
NA | TRBJ2-7 | NA | TRBV5-1 | CASSHRDTGGEQYF | TGCGCCAGCAGCCACCGGGACACGGGTGGCGAGCAGTACTTC